The entry below gives a single T cell receptor beta chain sequence along with its context. This clone has only a few counts. What this receptor recognizes is not known. No quality values exist for individual bases; no much larger clone is one base distant. According to the study, the label for this sample's time point signals: baseline before first vaccination. Vaccinee samples were obtained from the UK trials COV001 and COV002, which included a single-blind randomized controlled phase 2/3 trial of AZD1222 (ChAdOx1 nCoV-19) in healthy adults. Trial participant PBMC samples were collected at day 0 and day 28 after the second dose for TCRbeta chain sequencing. The CDR3 regions of human TCRbeta chains were analyzed by immunosequencing. On the authors' methods: TCRs in the repertoires were matched against a reference library of SARS-CoV-2-specific TCRs that had been generated with the MIRA antigen-specificity platform. Breadth meant the fraction of unique TCRs that were SARS-CoV-2-associated, whereas depth meant the fraction of total T cells that were SARS-CoV-2-associated. Using the MIRA data, every spike-specific TCR was mapped to the spike region that the TCR reacted to and assigned to either a CD4 or a CD8 class. Log10-transformed breadth and depth values were compared by one-way ANOVA with Sidak's multiple comparisons tests. The table comes from immuneACCESS by way of TCRdb, which keeps in-frame sequences with V and J called. Part of the clones is missing from these tables; in studies checked, under half for an unresolved V gene and the rest for unknown reasons. That table supplies the V and J calls and clone size; D and trimming were determined from the DNA. Recorded for this sample are about 110,000 clones; about nine tenths of them occurred a single time. 6% to 8% of the sample lies in the top ten.

V and J lose 4 bases and 4 bases, and a span of 14 bases separates them. Its CDR3 holds 15 amino acids, cysteine through phenylalanine. Only the CDR3 part of the read is kept: 45 bases, read in frame from the first base. The germline V gene encodes CDR1 LGHDT and CDR2 YNNKEL (reference sequence). The data stem from a study of T cell responses to AZD1222 COVID-19 vaccine (dated by TCRdb to the early 2020s). With regard to the full study: AZD1222 recipients given second doses at about 4 weeks or at about 12 weeks were pooled, since spike-specific TCR depth and breadth were not found to differ between the two schedules. TCR sequencing was performed for more than 230 trial participants, of whom around 200 were given two doses of AZD1222 and about 25 were given two doses of MenACWY control vaccine. Trial participants were enrolled by age into subgroups of 18-55, 56-69 and 70-plus years, and about 150, 27 and 61 TCR-sequenced participants, respectively, were included in these subgroups. On the study overall, not on this receptor specifically: In the small 56-69-year group, the increase in depth fell short of significance, most likely because of low power. Because no day 14 peak-response samples were available, the repertoires could be characterized only after the peak T cell response. Participants were mostly white British, with more females than males. The authors suggested clonal diversity may have been underestimated. The vaccine-associated CD4 TCRs covered the entire spike protein, and the dominant responses fell in regions 160-218 and 743-854. After two AZD1222 doses, spike-specific TCR breadth and depth were significantly higher than at day 0 and than in MenACWY recipients. Only a handful of AZD1222 recipients were SARS-CoV-2 seropositive at baseline, limiting conclusions about previously exposed vaccinees. Epitopes outside the regions mutated in the B.1.351 and B.1.1.7 variants were reportedly recognized by nearly half of the unique spike-specific TCRs.

The rearranged segments are TRBV3-1 (or the pseudogene TRBV3-2) and TRBJ1-3; the D segment could be TRBD1, given 5 matching bases. Sequencing was performed on peripheral blood, taken on day 0 of AZD1222 vaccination. The source is an adult in good health. DNA sequence: TGTGCCAGCAGCCCCCGCCGGGAGGGGGGAAACACCATATATTTT. The resulting protein is CASSPRREGGNTIYF.